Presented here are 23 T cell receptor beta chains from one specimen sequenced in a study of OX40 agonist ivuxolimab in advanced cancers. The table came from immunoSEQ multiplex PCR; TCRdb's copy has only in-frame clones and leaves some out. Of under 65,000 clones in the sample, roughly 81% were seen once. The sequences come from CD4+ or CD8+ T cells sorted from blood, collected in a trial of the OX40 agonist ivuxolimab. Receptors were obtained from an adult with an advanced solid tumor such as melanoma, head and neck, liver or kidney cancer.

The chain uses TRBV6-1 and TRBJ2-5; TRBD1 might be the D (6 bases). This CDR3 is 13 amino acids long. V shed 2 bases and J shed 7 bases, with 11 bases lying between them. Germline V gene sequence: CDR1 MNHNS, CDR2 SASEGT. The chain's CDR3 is CASSETGSWTQYF. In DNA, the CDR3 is TGTGCCAGCAGTGAAACAGGGTCGTGGACCCAGTACTTC.

CDR3 protein: CASSEAGQFYEQYF. The CDR3 DNA sequence: TGCGCCAGCAGCGAAGCGGGACAATTCTACGAGCAGTACTTC. The rearrangement joins TRBV5-1 to TRBJ2-7; tentative D call: TRBD2 (7 bases). The V end was cut by 4 bases, the J end by 3 bases, with 14 bases between. The CDR3 has 14 residues. Looked up from germline, CDR1 is SGHRS and CDR2 is YFSETQ.

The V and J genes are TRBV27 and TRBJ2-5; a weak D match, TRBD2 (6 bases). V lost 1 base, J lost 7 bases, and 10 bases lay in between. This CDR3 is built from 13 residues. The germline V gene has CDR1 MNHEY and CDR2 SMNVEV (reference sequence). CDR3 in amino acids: CASSLFRGGTQYF. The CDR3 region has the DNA TGTGCCAGCAGTTTATTCCGGGGAGGGACCCAGTACTTC.

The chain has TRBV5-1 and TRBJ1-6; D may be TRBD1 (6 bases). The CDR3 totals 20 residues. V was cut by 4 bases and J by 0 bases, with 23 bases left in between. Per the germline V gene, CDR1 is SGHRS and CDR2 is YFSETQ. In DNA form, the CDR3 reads TGCGCCAGCAGCGTACGCTCAGGGGCCGGACGGAGCTCCTATAATTCACCCCTCCACTTT. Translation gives CASSVRSGAGRSSYNSPLHF. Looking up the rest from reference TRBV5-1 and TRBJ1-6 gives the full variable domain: KAGVTQTPRYLIKTRGQQVTLSCSPISGHRSVSWYQQTPGQGLQFLFEYFSETQRNKGNFPGRFSGRQFSNSRSEMNVSTLELGDSALYLCASSVRSGAGRSSYNSPLHFGNGTRLTVT.

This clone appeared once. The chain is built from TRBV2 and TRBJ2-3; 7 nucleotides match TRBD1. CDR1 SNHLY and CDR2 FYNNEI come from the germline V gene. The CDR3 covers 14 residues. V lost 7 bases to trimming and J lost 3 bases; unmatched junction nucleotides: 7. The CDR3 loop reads CASNDRESTDTQYF. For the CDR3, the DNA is TGTGCCAGCAATGACAGGGAGAGTACAGATACGCAGTATTTT.

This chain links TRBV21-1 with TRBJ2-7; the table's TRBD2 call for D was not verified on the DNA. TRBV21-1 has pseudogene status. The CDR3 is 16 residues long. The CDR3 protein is CASSKVGLAGRYEQYF. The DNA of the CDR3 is TGTGCCAGCAGCAAAGTGGGCCTAGCGGGAAGATACGAGCAGTACTTC.

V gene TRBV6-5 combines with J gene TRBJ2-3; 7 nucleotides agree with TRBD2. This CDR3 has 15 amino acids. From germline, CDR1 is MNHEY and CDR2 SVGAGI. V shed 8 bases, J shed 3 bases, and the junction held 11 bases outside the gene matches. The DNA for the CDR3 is TGTGCCAGCCCCCCCCGGGGGGTAATGACAGATACGCAGTATTTT. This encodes CASPPRGVMTDTQYF.

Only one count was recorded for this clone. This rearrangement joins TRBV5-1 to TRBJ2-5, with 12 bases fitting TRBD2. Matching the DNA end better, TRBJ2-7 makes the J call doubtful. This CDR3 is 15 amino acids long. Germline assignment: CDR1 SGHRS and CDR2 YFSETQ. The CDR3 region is CASSTTSGSDYEQYF. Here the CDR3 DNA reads TGCGCCAGCAGCACGACTAGCGGGAGTGATTACGAGCAGTACTTC.

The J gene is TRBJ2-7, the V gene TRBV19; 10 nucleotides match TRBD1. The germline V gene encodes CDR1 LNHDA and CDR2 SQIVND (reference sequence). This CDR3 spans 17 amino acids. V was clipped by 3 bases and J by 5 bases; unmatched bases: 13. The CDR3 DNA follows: TGTGCCAGTAGTATCTGGGACAGGGGAAAAGGGAGCCACGAGCAGTACTTC. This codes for CASSIWDRGKGSHEQYF.

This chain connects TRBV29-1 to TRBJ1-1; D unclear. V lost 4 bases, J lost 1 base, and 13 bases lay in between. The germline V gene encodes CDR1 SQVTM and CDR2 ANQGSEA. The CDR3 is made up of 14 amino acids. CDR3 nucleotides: TGCAGCGTTGCCCCACGGCTGACGAACACTGAAGCTTTCTTT. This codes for CSVAPRLTNTEAFF.

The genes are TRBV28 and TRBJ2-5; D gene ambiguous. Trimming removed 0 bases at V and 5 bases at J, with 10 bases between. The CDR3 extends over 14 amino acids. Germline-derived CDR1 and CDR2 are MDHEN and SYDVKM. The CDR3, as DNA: TGTGCCAGCAGTTTATGGGGCTCGGGCGAGACCCAGTACTTC. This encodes CASSLWGSGETQYF.

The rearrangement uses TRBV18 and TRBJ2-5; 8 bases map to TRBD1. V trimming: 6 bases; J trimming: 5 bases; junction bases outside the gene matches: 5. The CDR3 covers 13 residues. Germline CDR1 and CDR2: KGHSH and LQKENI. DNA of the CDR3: TGTGCCAGCTCCCCCAGGGGGCGGGAGACCCAGTACTTC. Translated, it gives CASSPRGRETQYF.

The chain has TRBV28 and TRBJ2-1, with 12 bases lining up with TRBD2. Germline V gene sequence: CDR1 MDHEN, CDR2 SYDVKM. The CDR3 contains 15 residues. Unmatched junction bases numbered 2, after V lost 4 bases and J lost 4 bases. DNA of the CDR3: TGTGCCAGCAGTTCGGGACTAGCGGGTTACAATGAGCAGTTCTTC. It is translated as CASSSGLAGYNEQFF.

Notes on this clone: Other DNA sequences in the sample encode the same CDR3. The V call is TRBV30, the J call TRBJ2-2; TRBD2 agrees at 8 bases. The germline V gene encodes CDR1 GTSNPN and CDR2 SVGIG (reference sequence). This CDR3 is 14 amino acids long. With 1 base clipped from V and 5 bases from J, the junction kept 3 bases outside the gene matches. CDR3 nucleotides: TGTGCCTGGAGTGCCGGGGGGGGGACCGGGGAGCTGTTTTTT. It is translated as CAWSAGGGTGELFF.

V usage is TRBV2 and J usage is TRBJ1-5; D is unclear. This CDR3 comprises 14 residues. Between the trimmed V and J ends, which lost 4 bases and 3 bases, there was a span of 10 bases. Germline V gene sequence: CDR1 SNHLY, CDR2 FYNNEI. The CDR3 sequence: CASSGGTFNQPQHF. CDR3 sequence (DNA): TGTGCCAGCAGTGGGGGAACCTTCAATCAGCCCCAGCATTTT.

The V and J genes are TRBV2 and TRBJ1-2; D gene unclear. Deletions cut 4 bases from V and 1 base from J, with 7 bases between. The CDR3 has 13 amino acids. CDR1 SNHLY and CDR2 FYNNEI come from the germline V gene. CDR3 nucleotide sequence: TGTGCCAGCAGTGTCGACCTTAACTATGGCTACACCTTC. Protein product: CASSVDLNYGYTF.

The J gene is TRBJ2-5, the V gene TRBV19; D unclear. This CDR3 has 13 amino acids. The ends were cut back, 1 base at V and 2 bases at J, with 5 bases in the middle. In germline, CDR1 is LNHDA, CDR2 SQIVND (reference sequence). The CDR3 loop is CASSIGSQETQYF. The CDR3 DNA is TGTGCCAGTAGTATAGGATCACAAGAGACCCAGTACTTC.

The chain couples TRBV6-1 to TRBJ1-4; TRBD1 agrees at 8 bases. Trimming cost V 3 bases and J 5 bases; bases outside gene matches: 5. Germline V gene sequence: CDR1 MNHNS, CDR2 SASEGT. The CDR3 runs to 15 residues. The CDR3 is CASSDQTGANEKLFF. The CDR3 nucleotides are TGTGCCAGCAGTGACCAGACAGGGGCGAATGAAAAACTGTTTTTT.

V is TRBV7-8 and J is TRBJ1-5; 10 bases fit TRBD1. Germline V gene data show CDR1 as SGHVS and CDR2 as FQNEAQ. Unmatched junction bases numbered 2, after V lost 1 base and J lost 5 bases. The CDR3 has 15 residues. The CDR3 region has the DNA TGTGCCAGCAGCTTAGGAGGACAGGGGGATCAGCCCCAGCATTTT. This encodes CASSLGGQGDQPQHF.

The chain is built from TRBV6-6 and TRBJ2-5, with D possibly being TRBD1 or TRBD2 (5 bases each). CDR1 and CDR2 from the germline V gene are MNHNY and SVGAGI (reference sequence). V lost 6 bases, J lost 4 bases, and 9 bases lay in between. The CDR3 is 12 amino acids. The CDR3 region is CASSDGAETQYF. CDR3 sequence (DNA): TGTGCCAGCAGCGACGGGGCAGAGACCCAGTACTTC.

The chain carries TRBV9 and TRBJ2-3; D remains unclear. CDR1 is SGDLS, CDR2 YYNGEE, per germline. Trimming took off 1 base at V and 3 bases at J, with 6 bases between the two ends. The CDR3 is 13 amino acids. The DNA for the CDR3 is TGTGCCAGCAGCGTACTCTCAACAGATACGCAGTATTTT. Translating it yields CASSVLSTDTQYF.

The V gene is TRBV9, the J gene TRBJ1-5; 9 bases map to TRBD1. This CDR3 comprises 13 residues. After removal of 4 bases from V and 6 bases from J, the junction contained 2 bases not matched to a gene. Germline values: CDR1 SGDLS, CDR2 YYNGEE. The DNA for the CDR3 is TGTGCCAGCAGCTCGGGACAGGGTCAGCCCCAGCATTTT. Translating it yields CASSSGQGQPQHF. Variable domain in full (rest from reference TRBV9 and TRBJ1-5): DSGVTQTPKHLITATGQRVTLRCSPRSGDLSVYWYQQSLDQGLQFLIQYYNGEERAKGNILERFSAQQFPDLHSELNLSSLELGDSALYFCASSSGQGQPQHFGDGTRLSIL.

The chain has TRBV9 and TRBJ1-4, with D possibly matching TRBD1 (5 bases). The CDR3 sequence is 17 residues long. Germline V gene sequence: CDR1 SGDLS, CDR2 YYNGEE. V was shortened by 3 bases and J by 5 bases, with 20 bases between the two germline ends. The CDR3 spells CASSATGTESNNEKLFF. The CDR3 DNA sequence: TGTGCCAGCAGCGCCACCGGGACCGAATCTAACAATGAAAAACTGTTTTTT.